Shown below are 30 T cell receptor beta chains from a single sample sequenced in a study of cytomegalovirus exposure and HLA in healthy donors. Clones were read by immunoSEQ multiplex PCR, and TCRdb kept only the in-frame ones, dropping some. This sample yields roughly 82,000 clones, of which 85% to 95% are seen a single time; roughly 0.65% belongs to the top ten. Sample: PBMCs. The receptors were sampled from a man between 18 and 29 years old in good health and CMV-seronegative.

The chain recombines TRBV7-8 with TRBJ2-7, with 9 bases identical to TRBD2. V dropped 2 bases and J dropped 2; count of bases not matched to a gene: 13. There are 18 residues in the CDR3. Germline V gene lookup returns CDR1 SGHVS and CDR2 FQNEAQ. CDR3 residues: CASSLRRGPSGAAYEQYF. DNA of the CDR3: TGTGCCAGCAGCTTAAGGAGGGGTCCTAGCGGGGCAGCCTACGAGCAGTACTTC.

This chain connects TRBV15 to TRBJ2-4; 8 positions match TRBD1. Unmatched junction bases numbered 4, after V lost 0 bases and J lost 0 bases. CDR3 length: 17 amino acids. From germline, CDR1 is LNHNV and CDR2 YYDKDF (reference sequence). As DNA, the CDR3 is TGTGCCACCAGCAGAGAGACAGGGGCTCTAGCCAAAAACATTCAGTACTTC. Protein sequence: CATSRETGALAKNIQYF.

The V and J genes are TRBV9 and TRBJ2-3; D possibly corresponds to TRBD1 (6 bases). The V gene lost 0 bases and the J gene lost 1 base, with 6 bases spanning the gap. The germline V gene encodes CDR1 SGDLS and CDR2 YYNGEE. CDR3 size: 14 residues. CDR3 nucleotides: TGTGCCAGCAGCGTAGGACAGGGCACAGATACGCAGTATTTT. Its protein product is CASSVGQGTDTQYF. The whole variable domain, remainder taken from reference TRBV9 and TRBJ2-3, is DSGVTQTPKHLITATGQRVTLRCSPRSGDLSVYWYQQSLDQGLQFLIQYYNGEERAKGNILERFSAQQFPDLHSELNLSSLELGDSALYFCASSVGQGTDTQYFGPGTRLTVL.

The gene calls are TRBV28 and TRBJ2-6, with D possibly matching TRBD2 (6 bases). The germline gives CDR1 MDHEN, CDR2 SYDVKM. This CDR3 has 19 amino acids. Trimming left V 5 bases short and J 4 bases short, with 24 bases between. CDR3 DNA: TGTGCCAGCAGTATGCCCTGGGCAGCTAGCGCGTGGGGGGCCAACGTCCTGACTTTC. It encodes CASSMPWAASAWGANVLTF.

This sequence joins TRBV7-9 and TRBJ1-3; D might be TRBD1 (6 bases). Germline V gives CDR1 SEHNR, CDR2 FQNEAQ (reference sequence). Between the trimmed V and J ends, which lost 6 bases and 4 bases, there was a span of 19 bases. CDR3 length: 16 residues. The CDR3 protein is CASRPDDRRRGNTIYF. CDR3 bases: TGTGCCAGCAGACCGGACGACAGGAGGAGAGGAAACACCATATATTTT.

The chain employs TRBV7-9 and TRBJ2-3, with D maybe TRBD1 (5 bases). The V gene lost 1 base and the J gene lost 0 bases, with 8 bases spanning the gap. CDR1 is SEHNR and CDR2 is FQNEAQ in the germline V gene (reference sequence). The CDR3 contains 15 residues. CDR3 bases: TGTGCCAGCAGCTTAGACACAGGTAGCACAGATACGCAGTATTTT. Residues: CASSLDTGSTDTQYF.

The chain uses TRBV14 and TRBJ2-1; perhaps TRBD2 as D (6 bases). Trimming shortened V by 3 bases and J by 1 base, and 16 bases separated the two germline ends. CDR1 SGHDN and CDR2 FVKESK come from the germline V gene. The CDR3 contains 17 residues. In nucleotides, the CDR3 is TGTGCCAGCAGCCAGGCCTCCGGGGCGGGGTCCTACAATGAGCAGTTCTTC. This sequence encodes CASSQASGAGSYNEQFF.

This clone came up once. The chain carries TRBV13 and TRBJ1-1; possible D gene TRBD1, 6 bases. Deletions cut 5 bases from V and 1 base from J, with 11 bases between. The CDR3 has 14 amino acids. Per germline, CDR1 PRHDT and CDR2 FYEKMQ (reference sequence). This chain's CDR3 is CASSKGTPNTEAFF. DNA for the CDR3: TGTGCCAGCAGCAAGGGGACACCGAACACTGAAGCTTTCTTT. The full variable domain, with the rest looked up from reference TRBV13 and TRBJ1-1, is AAGVIQSPRHLIKEKRETATLKCYPIPRHDTVYWYQQGPGQDPQFLISFYEKMQSDKGSIPDRFSAQQFSDYHSELNMSSLELGDSALYFCASSKGTPNTEAFFGQGTRLTVV.

The chain uses TRBV5-1 and TRBJ1-2, with 10 bases matching TRBD1. CDR3 length: 16 amino acids. J lost 6 bases, V lost 4 bases, and 12 bases had no gene match. Germline assignment: CDR1 SGHRS and CDR2 YFSETQ. CDR3: CASSPTSGTGANGYTF. CDR3 bases: TGCGCCAGCAGCCCTACCTCCGGGACAGGGGCCAATGGCTACACCTTC.

This clone appeared once. The chain uses TRBV6-5 and TRBJ2-1, with TRBD1 matching 12 bases. V was pared by 0 bases and J by 7 bases, with 4 bases of the junction left unmatched. Per germline, CDR1 MNHEY and CDR2 SVGAGI. This CDR3 has 16 residues. The CDR3 spells CASSYSRDRGRNEQFF. The CDR3 DNA is TGTGCCAGCAGTTACTCCCGGGACAGGGGGCGGAATGAGCAGTTCTTC.

The chain carries TRBV6-5 and TRBJ2-3; possibly TRBD2 for D (7 bases). Germline CDR1 reads MNHEY; CDR2 reads SVGAGI. V lost 0 bases, J lost 4 bases, and 14 bases lay in between. The CDR3 totals 16 residues. CDR3 in DNA: TGTGCCAGCAGTTACTCGGGGCCGGGGGGCGCAGATACGCAGTATTTT. It specifies CASSYSGPGGADTQYF.

V gene TRBV5-1 combines with J gene TRBJ1-2; 7 bases fit TRBD1. This CDR3 has 12 residues. Germline V gene lookup returns CDR1 SGHRS and CDR2 YFSETQ. The trim removed 4 bases at V and 10 bases at J, leaving 7 bases unmatched. The CDR3, as DNA: TGCGCCAGCAGCACTCGACAGGGAATCTACACCTTC. It codes for CASSTRQGIYTF. The full variable domain, completed using reference TRBV5-1 and TRBJ1-2, is KAGVTQTPRYLIKTRGQQVTLSCSPISGHRSVSWYQQTPGQGLQFLFEYFSETQRNKGNFPGRFSGRQFSNSRSEMNVSTLELGDSALYLCASSTRQGIYTFGSGTRLTVV.

The rearrangement uses TRBV4-1 and TRBJ2-5; D possibly corresponds to TRBD1 (6 bases). Trimming took off 5 bases at V and 3 bases at J, with 13 bases between the two ends. CDR3 size: 14 residues. The germline gives CDR1 MGHRA, CDR2 YSYEKL. In DNA, the CDR3 is TGCGCCAGCAGCATTAGGGGGACCAAAGAGACCCAGTACTTC. Protein: CASSIRGTKETQYF.

This clone was picked up a small number of times. The V gene is TRBV6-4, the J gene TRBJ1-1; D is ambiguous. The CDR3 loop spans 14 amino acids. CDR1 MRHNA and CDR2 SNTAGT come from the germline V gene. Trimming removed 0 bases from V and 1 base from J, with 6 bases in between. CDR3 amino acids: CASSDSPGNTEAFF. CDR3 coding DNA: TGTGCCAGCAGTGACTCCCCAGGGAACACTGAAGCTTTCTTT.

The chain employs TRBV27 and TRBJ1-1; TRBD1 might be the D (5 bases). The CDR3 sequence is 14 residues long. The V end was cut by 2 bases, the J end by 2 bases, with 9 bases between. The V gene's germline CDR1 is MNHEY and CDR2 SMNVEV (reference sequence). The CDR3 nucleotides are TGTGCCAGCAGTTTAGACAGCCTCAACACTGAAGCTTTCTTT. Translated: CASSLDSLNTEAFF.

The chain is built from TRBV4-1 and TRBJ1-6, with 7 bases lining up with TRBD1. CDR3 length: 15 amino acids. CDR1 and CDR2 from the germline V gene are MGHRA and YSYEKL. The junction had 5 bases not matched to a gene; V was cut back by 2 bases and J by 7 bases. CDR3 coding DNA: TGCGCCAGCAGCCAACTAGACAGGGACAATTCACCCCTCCACTTT. Amino acids: CASSQLDRDNSPLHF.

The chain employs TRBV14 and TRBJ1-3, with a possible D match to TRBD1 (5 bases). The germline V and J ends were trimmed by 1 base and 4 bases, with 8 bases remaining between them. Germline CDR1 is SGHDN and CDR2 is FVKESK. The CDR3 is made up of 14 amino acids. The CDR3 protein is CASSQGGLGNTIYF. CDR3 bases: TGTGCCAGCAGCCAAGGGGGACTCGGAAACACCATATATTTT.

The V and J genes are TRBV7-2 and TRBJ2-3; TRBD2 is a possible D gene (5 bases). Per germline, CDR1 SGHTA and CDR2 FQGNSA. This CDR3 is 13 amino acids long. V was clipped by 6 bases and J by 2 bases, with 9 bases between them. The CDR3 is CASSRGPTDTQYF. The CDR3 DNA follows: TGTGCCAGCAGTCGAGGGCCCACAGATACGCAGTATTTT.

This clone was seen once. V usage is TRBV7-2 and J usage is TRBJ2-7; a weak D match, TRBD1 (6 bases). Germline CDR1 is SGHTA and CDR2 is FQGNSA. Trimming cost V 4 bases and J 3 bases, with 7 bases left between them. This CDR3 has 12 residues. The CDR3 sequence: CASSSQGYEQYF. The CDR3 DNA reads as TGTGCCAGCAGCTCACAGGGCTACGAGCAGTACTTC.

This clone was seen only once. V and J are TRBV6-1 and TRBJ2-1; 7 nucleotides match TRBD1. The CDR3 has 12 amino acids. CDR1 is MNHNS, CDR2 SASEGT, per germline. The V gene end was trimmed by 5 bases and the J gene end by 7 bases; junction bases not matched to a gene: 2. CDR3 DNA sequence: TGTGCCAGCAGTCACAGGGGAAATGAGCAGTTCTTC. Its protein is CASSHRGNEQFF.

This chain links TRBV4-2 with TRBJ2-3; D uncertain. The germline CDR1 and CDR2 sequences are LGHNA and YNFKEQ. The CDR3 has 15 residues. V lost 0 bases, J lost 0 bases, and 7 bases lay in between. CDR3 in amino acids: CASSQDVSSTDTQYF. CDR3 sequence (DNA): TGTGCCAGCAGCCAAGACGTCTCTAGCACAGATACGCAGTATTTT.

The chain has TRBV7-9 and TRBJ2-7, with D possibly matching TRBD1 (5 bases). Germline CDR1 SEHNR, CDR2 FQNEAQ (reference sequence). The CDR3 spans 13 residues. Deletions cut 5 bases from V and 4 bases from J, with 12 bases between. Here the CDR3 DNA reads TGTGCCAGCAGCCTTACCCAGGGTTACGAGCAGTACTTC. Translated: CASSLTQGYEQYF.

The V gene is TRBV19, the J gene TRBJ1-2, with D perhaps matching TRBD1 (5 bases). The CDR3 has 14 amino acids. Germline V CDR1 and CDR2: LNHDA, SQIVND (reference sequence). V lost 5 bases to trimming and J lost 2 bases, with 12 bases between them. The CDR3 protein is CASSPQGLNYGYTF. In DNA form, the CDR3 reads TGTGCCAGTAGTCCTCAGGGACTAAACTATGGCTACACCTTC.

This clone has only one observation. V gene TRBV11-2 combines with J gene TRBJ2-1; the match to TRBD2 covers 13 bases. Losses at the gene ends were 7 bases for V and 2 bases for J; bases not matched to a gene: 2. Germline V gene data show CDR1 as SGHAT and CDR2 as FQNNGV. There are 15 residues in the CDR3. The CDR3 DNA sequence: TGTGCCAGCATACTAGCGGGGGGGCCCTACAATGAGCAGTTCTTC. This sequence encodes CASILAGGPYNEQFF.

J is TRBJ2-2 and V is TRBV6-4, with 7 bases matching TRBD2. The CDR3 covers 14 residues. The germline V gene encodes CDR1 MRHNA and CDR2 SNTAGT. Trimming at V came to 3 bases and at J to 4 bases, leaving 2 bases not matched to a gene. As DNA, the CDR3 is TGTGCCAGCAGTGAGAGCGGGATCACCGGGGAGCTGTTTTTT. Its translation: CASSESGITGELFF.

This rearrangement joins TRBV7-8 to TRBJ2-2; D gene uncertain. The CDR3 is made up of 15 amino acids. In germline, CDR1 is SGHVS, CDR2 FQNEAQ. V was trimmed by 5 bases and J by 1 base, leaving 11 bases between them. The CDR3 loop reads CASSIRVLNTGELFF. The CDR3 coding sequence is TGTGCCAGCAGCATCCGGGTCTTGAACACCGGGGAGCTGTTTTTT. The full variable domain, in which reference TRBV7-8 and TRBJ2-2 provide the parts outside the CDR3, is GAGVSQSPRYKVAKRGQDVALRCDPISGHVSLFWYQQALGQGPEFLTYFQNEAQLDKSGLPSDRFFAERPEGSVSTLKIQRTQQEDSAVYLCASSIRVLNTGELFFGEGSRLTVL.

The chain's CDR3 is CASSIGPTGGALYTEAFF. In DNA, the CDR3 is TGTGCCAGTAGTATAGGTCCGACAGGGGGCGCCTTGTACACTGAAGCTTTCTTT. The chain employs TRBV19 and TRBJ1-1, with 10 positions matching TRBD1. The CDR3 sequence is 18 residues long. The junction had 11 bases not matched to a gene; V was cut back by 1 base and J by 3 bases. From germline, CDR1 is LNHDA and CDR2 SQIVND (reference sequence).

The CDR3 DNA follows: TGTGCCAGCAGTTACTCCCCCGGAGGCTTAAATGAAAAACTGTTTTTT. It codes for CASSYSPGGLNEKLFF. The rearrangement uses TRBV6-5 and TRBJ1-4; D gene unclear. The CDR3 is 16 amino acids. Germline-derived CDR1 and CDR2 are MNHEY and SVGAGI. The V and J ends lost 0 bases and 5 bases respectively, with 13 bases between them.

This clone was seen once. This rearrangement joins TRBV7-2 to TRBJ1-2, with unresolved D. The CDR3 spans 13 residues. Germline CDR1 reads SGHTA; CDR2 reads FQGNSA. V dropped 3 bases and J dropped 8 bases, with 13 bases sitting between them. CDR3 region: CASSFADVRGYTF. DNA of the CDR3: TGTGCCAGCAGCTTCGCCGATGTTCGGGGCTACACCTTC.

The V and J genes are TRBV5-1 and TRBJ2-3; 13 bases fit TRBD2. The V segment lost 4 bases and the J segment 6 bases; nucleotides outside the gene matches: 8. Per germline, CDR1 SGHRS and CDR2 YFSETQ. The CDR3 has 16 amino acids. The CDR3 DNA reads TGCGCCAGCAGCGTTCAGACTAGCGGGGGGCGCGATACGCAGTATTTT. Translating gives CASSVQTSGGRDTQYF.